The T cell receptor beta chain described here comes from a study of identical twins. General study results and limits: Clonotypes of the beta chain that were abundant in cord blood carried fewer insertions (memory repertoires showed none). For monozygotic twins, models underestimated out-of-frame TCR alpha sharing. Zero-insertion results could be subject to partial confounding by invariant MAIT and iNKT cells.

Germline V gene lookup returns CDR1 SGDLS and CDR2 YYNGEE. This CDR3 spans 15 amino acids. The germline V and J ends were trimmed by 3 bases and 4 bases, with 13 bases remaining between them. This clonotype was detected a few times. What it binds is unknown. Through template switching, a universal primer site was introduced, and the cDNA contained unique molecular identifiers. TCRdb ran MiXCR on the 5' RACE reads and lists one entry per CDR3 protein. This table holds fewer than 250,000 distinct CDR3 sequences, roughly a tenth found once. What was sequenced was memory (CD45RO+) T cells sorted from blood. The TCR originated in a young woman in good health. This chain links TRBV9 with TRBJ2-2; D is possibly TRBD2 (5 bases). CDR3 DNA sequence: TGTGCCAGCAGCGGCCGGGGTAGCTTCACCGGGGAGCTGTTTTTT. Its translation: CASSGRGSFTGELFF.